This note documents a single TCR beta chain sequence. Its cognate antigen is unknown. The data were obtained in a study of T cells in Graves' hyperthyroidism and ophthalmopathy. Points from the study as a whole: A model of 13 V-J features distinguished ophthalmopathy from stable hyperthyroidism. Blood also carried most thyroid clonotypes expanded above 0.001.

The CDR3 covers 17 residues. Germline CDR1 LNHDA, CDR2 SQIVND (reference sequence). V lost 0 bases to trimming and J lost 0 bases; unmatched junction nucleotides: 3. TCR beta CDR3 sequences were amplified from RNA transcripts. The TCR CDR3 first-round RT-PCR relied on the HTBI primer set. TCRdb passed the multiplex PCR reads through MiXCR, listing each CDR3 protein once. The table includes around 340,000 distinct CDR3 sequences, over 15% detected once. Over 18 months, lack of ophthalmopathy progression marked Graves' hyperthyroidism as stable. Diagnoses used clinical symptoms, serum thyroxine and TRAb, thyroid ultrasound and orbital computed tomography.

The source of this sequence is a woman aged 45 to 65 with Graves' hyperthyroidism. V is TRBV19 and J is TRBJ2-1; TRBD2 matches at 9 bases. Sequences were obtained from blood. In DNA form, the CDR3 reads TGTGCCAGTAGTATAGACGGCGGGGGGGCCTCCTACAATGAGCAGTTCTTC. Translating it yields CASSIDGGGASYNEQFF.